This T cell receptor beta chain appears in the sequencing data of a study of shared clonotypes between healthy human individuals (dated by TCRdb to about 2020). General notes on the study: The cohort comprised two women and three men aged 18 to 49 years. To estimate repertoire size and how much clonotype sharing occurs between individuals, the study deeply sequenced the blood TCR repertoires of roughly 5 healthy adults. For each donor, three plates each were used for CD4 naive and CD4 memory, two plates were used for CD8 naive, and one plate was used for CD8 memory. Between about 0.94 and 10 billion PBMCs per donor were obtained by leukapheresis. Different laboratories and diverse techniques were used to prepare libraries and sequence TCR repertoires, to increase sequencing depth and limit assay-specific biases. The investigation overall reported the following: Pairwise subsampling led to the expectation that sequencing depth would affect the degree of clonotype sharing among donors. Sharing across several donors was observed for about 5% of naive CD4, under 4% of naive CD8, roughly 2.4% of memory CD4, and around 0.4% of memory CD8 clonotypes. Compared with non-shared clonotypes, the clonotypes found in all four sorted-subset donors had higher generation probabilities. The genetic and exposure-history diversity represented was limited by the small number of donors. Incomplete sequencing was indicated by rarefaction of sorted-subset datasets, despite the large sequencing depth. Larger estimated clonotype richness was generally found for naive subsets than for memory subsets. Only blood was sampled, and tissue TCR repertoires likely differ from those in blood.

The germline ends are 14 bases apart after V is trimmed by 4 bases and J by 4 bases. CDR3 length: 13 amino acids, cysteine to phenylalanine. Kept here is only the CDR3 DNA, which spans 39 bases and is read in frame from base 1. The germline V gene gives CDR1 as SQVTM and CDR2 as ANQGSEA. The donors were healthy, HIV-negative adults who had no recently reported acute infections or vaccinations. Only Caucasian adults living in Nashville, Tennessee, USA were represented among the donors. Magnetic negative selection was used to enrich CD4+ T cells, after which naive cells were positively selected on CD45RA and the negative fraction became the memory subset. Blood was obtained by leukapheresis, after which PBMCs were separated by Ficoll-Histopaque density gradient centrifugation and cryopreserved in liquid nitrogen vapor phase. Purity and quantity of every magnetically sorted T cell population were checked by analytical flow cytometry. From each sorted fraction, genomic DNA was isolated and quantified by UV absorbance on a Nanodrop 2000c.

Using the deep immunoSEQ assay, TCR CDR3 regions were amplified from genomic DNA by multiplex PCR. Extracted genomic DNA from each cell subset was spread evenly across all wells of several immunoSEQ 96-well plates, with each plate serving as a replicate. For sorted subsets, each replicate PCR was loaded with about 0.2 ug genomic DNA, equivalent to 25,000 to 35,000 T cell genomes. Purified libraries were measured with a Qubit 3.0 fluorometer, size-checked on a Bioanalyzer 2100, and measured again with the KAPA Library Quantification kit. A separate single-read 150-cycle Illumina NextSeq 550 flow cell was used to sequence each immunoSEQ 96-well plate. On the study's bioinformatics: The immunoSEQ output contained only junctional sequences without quality scores, so filtering could not match that applied to full-length reads. Sequences were annotated with PyIR, a Python wrapper for IgBLAST v1.9, and V/J genes and CDR3 were assigned using IMGT germline references. Reads were removed for weak V/J assignments (E-value above 1e-6), missing CDR3, stop codons, out-of-frame junctions, or ambiguous translated residues. A V3J clonotype was defined by an identical inferred V gene, J gene, and CDR3 amino acid sequence. The percentage overlap between two repertoires was calculated by dividing the number of shared unique clonotypes by the size of the smaller repertoire. Richness of each repertoire was evaluated using RTK rarefaction, the Chao1 estimator, and Recon v2.1 estimates of unobserved clonotypes. For all TCRbeta clonotypes obtained by the gDNA method from a handful of donors, generation probabilities were computed with OLGA. Entries here come from immuneACCESS through TCRdb and include only in-frame sequences with V and J called. Some clones fail to appear in such tables; in the studies checked, an unresolved V gene covers under half of the shortfall, and the cause of the remainder is unknown. V and J calls and clone size follow that table, whereas D and trimming were derived from the DNA. Within this sample are over a million clones, with 65% to 75% of them counted one time only. About 1.5% of the sample belongs to the ten largest clones.

On this clone itself: No cognate antigen has been identified for it. Per-nucleotide qualities are absent, and no much larger clonotype sits a single base away.

This clonotype was sampled from a man younger than 30 in good health. The chain is made from TRBV29-1 and TRBJ2-7; the D region possibly corresponds to TRBD1 (6 bases align). The sample was memory CD4+ T cells sorted from blood. Explained via the paper, the cell subset or site label denotes: CD45RA-negative fraction. In nucleotide form, the sequence is TGCAGCGTTGCTGACCCTAGGGGGTACGAGCAGTACTTC. Its protein reads: CSVADPRGYEQYF.